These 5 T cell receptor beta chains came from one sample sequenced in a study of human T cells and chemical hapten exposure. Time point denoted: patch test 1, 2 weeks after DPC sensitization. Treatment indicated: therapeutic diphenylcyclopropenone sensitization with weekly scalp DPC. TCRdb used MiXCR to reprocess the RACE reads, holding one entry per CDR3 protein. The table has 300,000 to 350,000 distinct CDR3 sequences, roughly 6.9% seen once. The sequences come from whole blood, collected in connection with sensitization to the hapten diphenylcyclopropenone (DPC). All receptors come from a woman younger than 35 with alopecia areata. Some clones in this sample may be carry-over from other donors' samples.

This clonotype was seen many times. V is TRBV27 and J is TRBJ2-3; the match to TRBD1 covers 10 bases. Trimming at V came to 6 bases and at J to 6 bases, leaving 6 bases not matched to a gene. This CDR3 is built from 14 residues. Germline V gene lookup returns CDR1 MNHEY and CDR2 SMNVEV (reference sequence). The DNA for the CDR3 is TGTGCCAGCAGAACGACAGGGGGCAGCGATACGCAGTATTTT. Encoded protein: CASRTTGGSDTQYF.

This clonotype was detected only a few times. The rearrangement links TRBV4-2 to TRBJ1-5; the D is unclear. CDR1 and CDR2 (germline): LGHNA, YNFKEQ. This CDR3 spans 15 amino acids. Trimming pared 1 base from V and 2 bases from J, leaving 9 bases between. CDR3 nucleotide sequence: TGTGCCAGCAGCCAAGGGGCGCCGGGCAATCAGCCCCAGCATTTT. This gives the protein CASSQGAPGNQPQHF.

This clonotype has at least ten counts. CDR3 sequence reads: CSVENPSGEKLFF. The CDR3 coding sequence is TGCAGCGTTGAAAACCCCAGTGGTGAAAAACTGTTTTTT. The chain employs TRBV29-1 and TRBJ1-4, with D hard to call. This CDR3 has 13 amino acids. The V gene lost 2 bases and the J gene lost 7 bases, with 11 bases spanning the gap. Germline CDR1 is SQVTM and CDR2 is ANQGSEA.

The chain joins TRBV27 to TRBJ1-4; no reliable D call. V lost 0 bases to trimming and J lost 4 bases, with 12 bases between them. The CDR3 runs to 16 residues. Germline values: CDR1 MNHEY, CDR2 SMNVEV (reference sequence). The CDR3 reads CASSLSVGEVNEKLFF. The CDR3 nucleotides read TGTGCCAGCAGTTTATCAGTAGGAGAGGTTAATGAAAAACTGTTTTTT.

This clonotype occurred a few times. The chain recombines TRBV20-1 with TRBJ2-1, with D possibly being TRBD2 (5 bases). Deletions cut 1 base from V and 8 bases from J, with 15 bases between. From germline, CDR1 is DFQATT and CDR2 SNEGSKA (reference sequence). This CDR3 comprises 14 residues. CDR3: CSARVPAEVDEQFF. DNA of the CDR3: TGCAGTGCTAGAGTTCCCGCGGAGGTTGATGAGCAGTTCTTC.